These T cell receptor beta chains were read from a single sample in a study of T cell clusters in autoimmune cytopenias. TCRdb reprocessed the multiplex PCR reads, with one entry per CDR3 protein and no DNA. There are about 2,800 distinct CDR3 sequences in the sample, with 11% held by the top ten. Sequencing input: peripheral blood. Receptor source: a human donor with an autoimmune cytopenia or autoimmune hepatitis (not recorded which). Both conserved end residues are part of each CDR3. The order of the fields is V gene, J gene, clone size, CDR3 protein. Expanded clones are given a class, and other clones once, few, many or no size at all.

>TRBV6-2/TRBV6-3|TRBJ2-2|medium-sized
CASSYLLAQAGELFF
>TRBV20-1|TRBJ2-1|.
CSARGRRSLRNEQFF
>TRBV15|TRBJ2-3|medium-sized
CATSDVGGADTQYF
>TRBV7-6|TRBJ2-1|medium-sized
CASSFDIYNEQFF
>TRBV6-1|TRBJ2-2|medium-sized
CASTLPWGTNTGELFF
>TRBV5-1|TRBJ1-4|.
CASSFGGSLREKLFF
>TRBV4-3|TRBJ2-7|.
CASSGVEGNGRYF
>TRBV12-3/TRBV12-4|TRBJ2-1|medium-sized
CASTLLPAGGLGMFF
>TRBV6-2/TRBV6-3|TRBJ2-7|medium-sized
CASRTVTSGDLYEQYF
>TRBV5-5|TRBJ2-7|.
CASRRGGTGIPEQYF
>TRBV5-6|TRBJ2-3|medium-sized
CASSPAGGRYTQYF
>TRBV19|TRBJ1-5|medium-sized
CASSIEAGGNQPQHF
>TRBV10-3|TRBJ1-1|medium-sized
CAISDQGQGGTEAFF
>TRBV20-1|TRBJ2-1|.
CSAKSYAGLSSYNEQFF
>TRBV5-6|TRBJ1-2|.
CASSFYRGYGYTF
>TRBV7-9|TRBJ2-1|.
CASSTGIHGDNEQFF
>TRBV5-4|TRBJ2-7|medium-sized
CASNKDSYEQYF
>TRBV27|TRBJ1-6|medium-sized
CASSFWTDHSPLHF
>TRBV6-2/TRBV6-3|TRBJ1-4|medium-sized
CASRYRGRGEKLFF
>TRBV7-9|TRBJ1-1|medium-sized
CASSWTGGDEAFF
>TRBV4-3|TRBJ2-2|medium-sized
CASSLLSTGELFF
>TRBV6-1|TRBJ2-7|medium-sized
CASGDTTYEQYF
>TRBV24-1|TRBJ1-2|medium-sized
CATSDFKDRRPYGYTF
>TRBV6-1|TRBJ1-6|medium-sized
CASSEQGAASSPLHF
>TRBV12-3/TRBV12-4|TRBJ2-2|medium-sized
CASSYASTGELFF
>TRBV6-2/TRBV6-3|TRBJ1-2|medium-sized
CASSYGGRFYGYTF
>TRBV27|TRBJ2-2|medium-sized
CASSLVSGELFF
>TRBV5-1|TRBJ2-3|medium-sized
CASSYGTFGTDTQYF
>TRBV19|TRBJ2-5|medium-sized
CASTPIGGHETQYF
>TRBV2|TRBJ1-6|.
CASRGQSYNSPLHF
>TRBV4-1|TRBJ2-5|.
CASSQFGAGETQYF
>TRBV7-2|TRBJ1-1|.
CASSSDRWNTEAFF
>TRBV30|TRBJ2-7|medium-sized
CAWSVPVGTKTYEQYF